This T cell receptor (beta chain) was identified during a study of cytomegalovirus exposure and HLA in healthy donors. Across the whole study: Both the 120 validation repertoires and the 666 first-cohort repertoires used the same platform, as reported by a later analysis.

The sample holds a few counts of this clone. The antigen remains undetermined. V was pared by 2 bases and J by 9 bases, with 18 bases of the junction left unmatched. Looked up from germline, CDR1 is MNHNS and CDR2 is SASEGT. The CDR3 contains 18 residues. Notes on the study in general: The study recorded about 150 TCR beta chains that were cytomegalovirus-associated. Many donors shared some public TCRs, even though most TCR sequences were rare.

Some clones are missing from TCRdb's copy, which holds only in-frame ones; the method was immunoSEQ multiplex PCR. The table has about 310,000 clones, roughly 90% seen once; the top ten hold 0.9% to 1%. Sequencing was carried out using PBMCs. The receptor was derived from a man aged 30-40 years in good health and CMV-seronegative. The rearrangement uses TRBV6-1 and TRBJ1-2, with 10 bases identical to TRBD1. The CDR3 DNA reads TGTGCCAGCAGTGAATCGATCGGGACAGGGGTACTAACTGGAAGCTACACCTTC. Protein sequence: CASSESIGTGVLTGSYTF.